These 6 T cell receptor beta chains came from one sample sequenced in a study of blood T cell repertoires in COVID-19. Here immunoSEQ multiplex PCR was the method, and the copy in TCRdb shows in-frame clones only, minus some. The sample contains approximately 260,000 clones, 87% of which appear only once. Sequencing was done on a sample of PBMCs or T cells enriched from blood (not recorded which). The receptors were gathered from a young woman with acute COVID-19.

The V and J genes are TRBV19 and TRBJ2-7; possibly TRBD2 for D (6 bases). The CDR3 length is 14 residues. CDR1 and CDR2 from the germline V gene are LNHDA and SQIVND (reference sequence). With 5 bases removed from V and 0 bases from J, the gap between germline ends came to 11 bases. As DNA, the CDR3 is TGTGCCAGTAGTGCGGCGGGAAGCTCCTACGAGCAGTACTTC. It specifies CASSAAGSSYEQYF.

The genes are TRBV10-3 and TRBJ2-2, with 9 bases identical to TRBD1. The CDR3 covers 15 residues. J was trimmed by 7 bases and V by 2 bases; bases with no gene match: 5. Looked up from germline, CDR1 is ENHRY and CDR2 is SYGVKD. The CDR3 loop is CAISETGGAFGELFF. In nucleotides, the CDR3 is TGTGCCATCAGTGAGACAGGGGGCGCATTCGGGGAGCTGTTTTTT.

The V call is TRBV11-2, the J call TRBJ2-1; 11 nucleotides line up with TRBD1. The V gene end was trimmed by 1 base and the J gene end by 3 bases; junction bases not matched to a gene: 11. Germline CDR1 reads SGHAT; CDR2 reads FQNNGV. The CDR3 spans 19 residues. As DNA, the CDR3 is TGTGCCAGCAGCTTAGTAATCGGGGGGACAGGGGGTTTCTACAATGAGCAGTTCTTC. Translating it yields CASSLVIGGTGGFYNEQFF.

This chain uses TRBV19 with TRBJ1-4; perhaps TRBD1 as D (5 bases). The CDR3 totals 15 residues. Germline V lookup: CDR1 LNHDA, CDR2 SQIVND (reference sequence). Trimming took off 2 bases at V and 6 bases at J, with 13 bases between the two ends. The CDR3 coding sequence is TGTGCCAGTAGTATACAAAGGACACCGGATGAAAAACTGTTTTTT. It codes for CASSIQRTPDEKLFF.

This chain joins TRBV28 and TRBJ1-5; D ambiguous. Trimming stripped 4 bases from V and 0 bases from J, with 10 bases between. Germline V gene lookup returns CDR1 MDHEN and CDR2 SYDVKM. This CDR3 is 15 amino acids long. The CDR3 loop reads CASSSNFLSNQPQHF. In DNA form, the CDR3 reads TGTGCCAGCAGTTCGAACTTCCTTAGCAATCAGCCCCAGCATTTT. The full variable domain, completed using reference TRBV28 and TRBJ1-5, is DVKVTQSSRYLVKRTGEKVFLECVQDMDHENMFWYRQDPGLGLRLIYFSYDVKMKEKGDIPEGYSVSREKKERFSLILESASTNQTSMYLCASSSNFLSNQPQHFGDGTRLSIL.

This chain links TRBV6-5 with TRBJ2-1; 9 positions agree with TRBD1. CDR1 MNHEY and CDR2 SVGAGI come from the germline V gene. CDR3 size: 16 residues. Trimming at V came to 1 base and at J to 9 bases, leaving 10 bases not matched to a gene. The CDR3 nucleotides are TGTGCCAGCAGTTACTACCCCGACAGGGGGTCAGGTGAGCAGTTCTTC. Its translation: CASSYYPDRGSGEQFF.